This TCR beta chain was retrieved from a study of identical twins' blood T cells. Study-wide points: Each donor's most abundant TCRbeta clonotypes shared more CDR3 sequences with her twin than unrelated donors.

V trimming: 3 bases; J trimming: 2 bases; junction bases outside the gene matches: 11. The CDR3 length is 18 residues. Germline V gene lookup returns CDR1 SGDLS and CDR2 YYNGEE. Original processing methods: Per-library CDR3 reads ranged about 2.2 to 3.6 million; clonotypes, ~95,000 to ~550,000. From the 5' RACE reads, TCRdb called clonotypes with MiXCR, one entry per CDR3 protein. Clone size and V and J calls follow TCRdb, not the original study. The sample carries 300,000 to 450,000 distinct CDR3 sequences, about 28% recorded once. Likely shared infections and vaccines: all three twin pairs were reared together. This clonotype was counted only a few times. Its cognate antigen is unknown.

The chain couples TRBV9 to TRBJ2-5; 12 positions agree with TRBD2. The clonotype comes from a woman aged 18 to 49 in good health. The specimen sequenced was PBMCs. DNA for the CDR3: TGTGCCAGCAGCGCAAGCATTCGGACTAGCGGGATTCAAGAGACCCAGTACTTC. Protein product: CASSASIRTSGIQETQYF.